This TCR beta chain is drawn from a study of blood T cells in healthy people across ages (dated by TCRdb to about 2015). Some background on the complete study: Template switching captured roughly one uniquely barcoded TCR beta cDNA molecule per two T cells in model experiments. To track age-related changes in TCR beta repertoire diversity, the study relied on deep sequencing normalized with unique cDNA molecular identifiers. Four age groups were formed from the donors: young (average approximately 17 years), middle-aged (approximately 42), aged (62) and long-lived (more than 75). To avoid experimental bias, donors of different ages were randomly spread across the sequencing lanes. Using the same blood draw, the study looked at two additional independent replicas of 1 million unique cDNA reads for two donors, one aged 18 to 30 and the other aged 80 or older. Results the study describes overall, beyond this receptor: The CMV infection status of donors was not known, potentially confounding age-related changes in expanded clonotypes. There was a strong correlation between observed TCR beta diversity and the percentage of naive T cells measured by flow cytometry. Observed TCR beta diversity per million T cells fell roughly linearly with age, and a significant reduction was already apparent by age roughly 40. Estimates of total diversity from one million sequenced T cells were regarded as lower bounds and underestimates. Compared with the aged group, more naive CD4+ T cells, fewer expanded clones and increased TCR diversity were shown by the long-lived group, suggesting age selection. Since profiling was done on bulk unsorted PBMCs, naive and antigen-experienced compartments could not be conclusively compared.

Donors were approximately 42 systemically healthy Caucasian individuals from Russia aged about 6 to 100 years. Each donor gave ten milliliters of peripheral blood, collected into EDTA-treated Vacutainer tubes. Ficoll-Paque density-gradient centrifugation was used to isolate PBMCs, with at least 6.5 million per sample. Trizol reagent was used to extract total RNA from PBMCs, with at least 5.5 micrograms per sample. Naive CD45RAhigh/CD27high T cell percentages were measured by flow cytometry on a PBMC aliquot from every donor. V is cut by 2 bases and J by 8 bases, and the space between the germline ends is 7 bases. CDR1 SGHAT and CDR2 FQNNGV were looked up in the germline V gene. The CDR3 starts with the cysteine, ends with the phenylalanine, and has 13 residues. Kept here is only the CDR3 DNA, which spans 39 bases and is read in frame from base 1. Library preparation was by 5' RACE. The instrument was an Illumina HiSeq 2500. The second PCR ran for about 6 to 12 cycles and used a J-beta primer mix along with a sample-barcoded 5' primer. A template-switch 5' adaptor carrying 12 random nucleotides introduced a unique molecular identifier onto each TCR beta cDNA molecule. At least 2.5 million CDR3-containing paired-end reads were obtained from each sample. The Mint cDNA synthesis kit, primed by a TRBC-specific oligonucleotide, was used to synthesize first-strand cDNA from all RNA. After uracil-DNA glycosylase treatment, a first 18-cycle PCR used universal primers M1SS and BC2_uni_R on all cDNA. As for how the authors treated the data: For normalization, 1 million high-quality reads were randomly selected from each sample, with every read carrying a distinct molecular identifier. Reads sharing molecular identifiers were discarded rather than binned into consensus sequences. MiTCR, with a Q25 quality threshold and the strictest error-elimination algorithm, was used for CDR3 identification, clonotype clustering and error correction. A nonparametric unseen species model with Euler transformation was used to estimate a lower bound on total TCR beta diversity. TCRdb cleaned the public reads at Q25 with fastp, built clones with MiXCR and kept in-frame beta chains. Each entry merges the rows of one CDR3 protein and shows their most common DNA and genes. The V and J calls reflect TCRdb's pipeline rather than the authors' work. The sample records about 1,400,000 distinct CDR3 sequences, roughly 64% of which are singletons. Together, the top ten hold under 8.5% of the sample.

About this clonotype itself: Its cognate antigen has yet to be identified. The input lacks base qualities; no much larger clone sits a single base away.

The chain was built from TRBV11-2 and TRBJ1-6, with no D gene named confidently. This clonotype originated in a man between 18 and 29 years old in good health. Specimen: blood. DNA sequence: TGTGCCAGCAGCTTAATGCCCCATTCACCCCTCCACTTT. This yields the protein CASSLMPHSPLHF.